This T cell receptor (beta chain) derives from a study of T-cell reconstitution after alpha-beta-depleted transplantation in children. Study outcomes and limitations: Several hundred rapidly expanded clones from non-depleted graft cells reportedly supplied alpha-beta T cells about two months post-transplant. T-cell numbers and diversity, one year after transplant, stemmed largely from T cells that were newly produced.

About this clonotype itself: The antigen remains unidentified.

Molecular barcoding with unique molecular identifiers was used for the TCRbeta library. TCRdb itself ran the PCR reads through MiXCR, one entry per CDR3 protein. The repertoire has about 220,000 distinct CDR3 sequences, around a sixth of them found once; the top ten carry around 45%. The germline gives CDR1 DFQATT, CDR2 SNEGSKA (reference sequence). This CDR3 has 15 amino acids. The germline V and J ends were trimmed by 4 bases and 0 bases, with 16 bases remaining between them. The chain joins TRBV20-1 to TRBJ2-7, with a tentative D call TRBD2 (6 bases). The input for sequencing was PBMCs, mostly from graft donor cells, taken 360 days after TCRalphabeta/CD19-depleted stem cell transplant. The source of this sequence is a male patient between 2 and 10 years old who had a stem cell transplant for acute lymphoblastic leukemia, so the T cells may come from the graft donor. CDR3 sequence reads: CSAIQWGGSSYEQYF. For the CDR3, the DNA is TGCAGTGCTATCCAGTGGGGAGGTAGCTCCTACGAGCAGTACTTC.